This TCR beta chain was captured in a study of cytomegalovirus exposure and HLA in healthy donors. Whole-study context: Around 85 million unique TCR sequences came from HLA-typed donors in an early release. Assignment to the Caucasian-associated ancestry cluster applied to more than 75% of the approximately 400 genotyped donors. Study findings and constraints: A later analysis linked a missense variant in DCLRE1C to the trimming of TCR beta V and J genes.

Amplification used 60 Vbeta primers and 13 Jbeta primers. Only in-frame clones appear in the TCRdb table, and some are missing; sequencing was by immunoSEQ multiplex PCR. The sample includes around 170,000 clones, roughly 82% seen only once; the top ten take 0.5% to 0.55%. The CDR3 has 18 amino acids. V shed 0 bases and J shed 2 bases, with 19 bases lying between them. Per the germline V gene, CDR1 is MGHRA and CDR2 is YSYEKL. As for this clone: Its antigen is still unknown.

The sample was PBMCs. The chain combines TRBV4-1 with TRBJ1-2; D is possibly TRBD1 (5 bases). The receptor comes from a woman aged 45 to 65 in good health and CMV-seronegative. The chain's CDR3 is CASSQESYSQWGNYGYTF. The CDR3 DNA is TGCGCCAGCAGCCAAGAATCGTACAGCCAGTGGGGCAACTATGGCTACACCTTC.